The present TCR beta chain was sequenced within a study of blood T cell repertoires in COVID-19. Methods used by the authors: Scientists estimated how many nucleated cells there were by amplifying reference gene primers. Libraries were prepared by immunoSEQ multiplex PCR; TCRdb keeps only in-frame clonotypes and omits some of them. The DNA was the basis for D and trimming; V, J and clone size are from that table. The table has about 210,000 clones, 80% seen once. The CDR3 runs to 13 residues. Those who participated ranged in age from about 18 to 89 years and resided in approximately 23 US areas. Each participant's cohort was designated according to participant-reported clinical history. This clone was counted between two and nine times.

The chain is built from TRBV21-1 and TRBJ2-3; TRBD2 reflects the table's D call only, with no check against the DNA. TRBV21-1 is a listed pseudogene. The sequencing input was PBMCs or T cells enriched from blood (not recorded which). The TCR comes from a man younger than 45 with acute COVID-19. CDR3 protein: CARLFLPTDTQYF. The DNA of the CDR3 is TGTGCCAGACTTTTCCTACCCACAGATACGCAGTATTTT.